Listed below are T cell receptor beta chains from one sample, sequenced in a study of CD8 T cells in Susac syndrome. TCRdb analysed the immunoSEQ multiplex PCR reads with MiXCR anew, one entry per CDR3 protein. The sample has 200,000 to 250,000 distinct CDR3 sequences, about 94% seen once. The source material was CD4+ T cells from PBMCs. The receptors were gathered from a human donor with Susac syndrome. CDR3s include the opening cysteine and the closing phenylalanine or tryptophan. Fields, in order: D gene, V gene, J gene, CDR3 length, clone size, CDR3 protein, CDR3 DNA. A D gene is named only where the DNA matches it firmly. Some rows have no size entry. The others give once, few or many, or a class for an expanded clone.

TRBD2	TRBV5-1	TRBJ2-2	15	-	CASSPGLGEAGELFF	TGCGCCAGCAGCCCGGGACTAGGGGAGGCCGGGGAGCTGTTTTTT
-	TRBV6-2/TRBV6-3	TRBJ1-5	13	-	CASSYESDQPQHF	TGTGCCAGCAGTTACGAATCGGATCAGCCCCAGCATTTT
-	TRBV6-2/TRBV6-3	TRBJ2-1	14	-	CASTLLDRDSTQFF	TGTGCCAGCACCTTACTAGACAGGGACTCAACGCAGTTCTTC
TRBD2	TRBV30	TRBJ2-3	14	-	CALILPRGADTQYF	TGTGCCCTCATCCTTCCCCGGGGGGCAGATACGCAGTATTTT
-	TRBV28	TRBJ2-2	14	-	CASRDQSNTGELFF	TGTGCCAGCAGGGACCAGTCGAACACCGGGGAGCTGTTTTTT
-	TRBV7-2	TRBJ1-2	13	once	CASSQIQNYGYTF	TGTGCCAGCAGCCAAATCCAGAACTATGGCTACACCTTC
-	TRBV6-2/TRBV6-3	TRBJ2-5	16	-	CASSYEWDKYQETQYF	TGTGCCAGCAGTTACGAATGGGACAAATACCAAGAGACCCAGTACTTC
-	TRBV27	TRBJ1-1	13	-	CASRVRPNTEAFF	TGTGCCAGCAGGGTCAGACCGAACACTGAAGCTTTCTTT
-	TRBV12-3/TRBV12-4	TRBJ1-1	16	-	CASSLVGAKGHTEAFF	TGTGCCAGCAGTTTAGTAGGGGCGAAAGGGCATACTGAAGCTTTCTTT
TRBD2	TRBV9	TRBJ2-2	16	-	CASSVTSGRGTGELFF	TGTGCCAGCAGCGTGACTAGCGGGAGGGGCACCGGGGAGCTGTTTTTT
-	TRBV4-2	TRBJ2-6	17	-	CASSQEGQTSGANVLTF	TGTGCCAGCAGCCAAGAGGGCCAGACCTCTGGGGCCAACGTCCTGACTTTC
-	TRBV11-2	TRBJ2-5	14	-	CASSPGSHQETQYF	TGTGCCAGCAGCCCGGGCAGCCACCAAGAGACCCAGTACTTC
TRBD1	TRBV30	TRBJ2-7	16	-	CAWSETGTGTFREQYF	TGTGCCTGGTCTGAGACCGGGACAGGGACCTTCCGCGAGCAGTACTTC
TRBD1	TRBV20-1	TRBJ2-1	11	once	CSAGTVNEQFF	TGCAGTGCCGGGACAGTCAATGAGCAGTTCTTC
-	TRBV27	TRBJ1-5	17	-	CASSLWAGQGYNQPQHF	TGTGCCAGCAGTTTATGGGCCGGGCAGGGATACAATCAGCCCCAGCATTTT